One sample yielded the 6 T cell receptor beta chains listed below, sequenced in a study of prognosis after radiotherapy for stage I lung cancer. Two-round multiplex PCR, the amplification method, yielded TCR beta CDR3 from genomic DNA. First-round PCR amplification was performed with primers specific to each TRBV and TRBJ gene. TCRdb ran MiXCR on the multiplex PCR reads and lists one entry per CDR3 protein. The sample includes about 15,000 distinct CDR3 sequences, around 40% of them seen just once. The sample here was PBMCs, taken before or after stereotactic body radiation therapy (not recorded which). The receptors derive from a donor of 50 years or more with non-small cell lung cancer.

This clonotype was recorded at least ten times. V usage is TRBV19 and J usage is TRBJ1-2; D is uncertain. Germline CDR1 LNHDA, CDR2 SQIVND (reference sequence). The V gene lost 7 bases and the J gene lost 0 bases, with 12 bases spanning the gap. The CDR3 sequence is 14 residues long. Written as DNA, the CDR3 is TGTGCCAGTACCCCTTACGGGGCTAACTATGGCTACACCTTC. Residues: CASTPYGANYGYTF.

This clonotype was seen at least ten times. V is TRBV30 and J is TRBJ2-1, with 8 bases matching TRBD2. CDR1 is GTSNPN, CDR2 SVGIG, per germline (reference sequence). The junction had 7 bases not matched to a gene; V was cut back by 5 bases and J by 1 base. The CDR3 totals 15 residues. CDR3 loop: CAWGSGSLSYNEQFF. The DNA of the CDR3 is TGTGCCTGGGGGAGCGGGAGTTTATCCTACAATGAGCAGTTCTTC.

The CDR3 reads CASSFRWQLGYTF. The CDR3 DNA reads TGTGCCAGCAGTTTTAGATGGCAGCTGGGCTACACCTTC. The V and J genes are TRBV12-3 or TRBV12-4 and TRBJ1-2, with D unresolved. CDR3 length equals 13 residues. With 3 bases removed from V and 8 bases from J, the gap between germline ends came to 13 bases.

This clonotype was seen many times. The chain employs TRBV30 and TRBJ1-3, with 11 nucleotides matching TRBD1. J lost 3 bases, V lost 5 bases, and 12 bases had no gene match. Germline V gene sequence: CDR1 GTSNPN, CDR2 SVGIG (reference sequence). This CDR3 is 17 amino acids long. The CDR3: CAWAWWTGGAHGNTIYF. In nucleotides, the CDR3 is TGTGCCTGGGCCTGGTGGACAGGGGGCGCGCATGGAAACACCATATATTTT. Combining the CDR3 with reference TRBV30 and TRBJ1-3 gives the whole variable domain SQTIHQWPATLVQPVGSPLSLECTVEGTSNPNLYWYRQAAGRGLQLLFYSVGIGQISSEVPQNLSASRPQDRQFILSSKKLLLSDSGFYLCAWAWWTGGAHGNTIYFGEGSWLTVV.

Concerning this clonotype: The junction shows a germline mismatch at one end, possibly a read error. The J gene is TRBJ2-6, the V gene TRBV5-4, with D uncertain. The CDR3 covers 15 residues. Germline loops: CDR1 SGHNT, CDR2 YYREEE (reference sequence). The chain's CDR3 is CTSAAGLTGANVLTF. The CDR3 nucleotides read TGTACCAGCGCCGCCGGGTTGACTGGGGCCAACGTCCTGACTTTC.

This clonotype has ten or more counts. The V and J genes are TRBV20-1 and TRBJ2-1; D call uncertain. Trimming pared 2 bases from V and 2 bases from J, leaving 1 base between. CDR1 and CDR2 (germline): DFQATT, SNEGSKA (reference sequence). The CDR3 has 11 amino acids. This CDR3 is CSARPYNEQFF. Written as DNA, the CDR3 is TGCAGTGCTAGACCCTACAATGAGCAGTTCTTC.